The T cell receptor beta chain under discussion was sequenced for a study of blood T cell repertoires in COVID-19. Study as a whole: T cells, B-cell-depleted T cells, or PBMCs supplied cDNA or gDNA.

Those who participated ranged in age from roughly 18 to 90 years and resided in about 24 US areas. Profiling relied on immunoSEQ multiplex PCR, and the TCRdb table lists in-frame clones only, not all of them. Of more than 400,000 clones in the sample, 90% were seen once. V was shortened by 6 bases and J by 8 bases, with 14 bases between the two germline ends. The germline gives CDR1 SGHVS, CDR2 FNYEAQ. The CDR3 consists of 13 residues. V and J are TRBV7-6 and TRBJ2-1; TRBD2 might be the D (6 bases). The sequence was collected from a man aged 18 to 30 who had recovered from COVID-19. Sequences were obtained from PBMCs or T cells enriched from blood (not recorded which). The CDR3 nucleotides are TGTGCCAGCAGTTTGGACTATATGGATGAGCAGTTCTTC. Its translation is CASSLDYMDEQFF.